The 27 T cell receptor beta chains reported below all come from one sample, sequenced in a study of T cell responses to AZD1222 COVID-19 vaccine. Libraries were prepared by immunoSEQ multiplex PCR; TCRdb keeps only in-frame clonotypes and omits some of them. This sample has 110,000 to 150,000 clones, with around 88% found just once. Sequences were derived from peripheral blood, sampled on day 0 of AZD1222 vaccination. Source of these receptors: an adult in good health.

The V call is TRBV19, the J call TRBJ1-1; 10 nucleotides line up with TRBD1. CDR1 LNHDA and CDR2 SQIVND come from the germline V gene (reference sequence). The CDR3 consists of 15 residues. V lost 3 bases and J lost 3; bases outside the gene matches: 4. The CDR3 DNA reads TGTGCCAGTAGTATTTGGGGACAGGGGCACACTGAAGCTTTCTTT. This sequence encodes CASSIWGQGHTEAFF.

The J gene is TRBJ1-1, the V gene TRBV6-2 or TRBV6-3; TRBD1 agrees at 9 bases. The V segment lost 2 bases and the J segment 4 bases; nucleotides outside the gene matches: 5. The CDR3 contains 15 residues. Germline values: CDR1 MNHEY, CDR2 SVGEGT. The CDR3 coding sequence is TGTGCCAGCAGTTACCCGGGACAGGGCCTCACTGAAGCTTTCTTT. Translating it yields CASSYPGQGLTEAFF.

V and J are TRBV5-5 and TRBJ1-5; weak D call: TRBD1 (5 bases). V lost 4 bases, J lost 2 bases, and 13 bases lay in between. This CDR3 has 15 amino acids. In germline, CDR1 is SGHKS, CDR2 YYEKEE (reference sequence). The CDR3 bases are TGTGCCAGCAGCGAGGGGCCCAGTGGCAATCAGCCCCAGCATTTT. Translation: CASSEGPSGNQPQHF.

This sequence joins TRBV5-6 and TRBJ2-3, with D possibly matching TRBD1 (6 bases). The V end lost 0 bases, the J end lost 2 bases, and 10 bases lay between the germline ends. The CDR3 length is 15 residues. From germline, CDR1 is SGHDT and CDR2 YYEEEE. The CDR3 nucleotides read TGTGCCAGCAGCTTGGGGGACACCTTCACAGATACGCAGTATTTT. Protein product: CASSLGDTFTDTQYF.

The chain uses TRBV5-3 and TRBJ2-1, with 12 bases aligning to TRBD2. TRBV5-3 is an ORF, with its function uncertain. The V segment lost 1 base and the J segment 2 bases; nucleotides outside the gene matches: 4. This CDR3 is built from 17 residues. CDR3 bases: TGTGCCAGAAGCTTGACGACTAGCGGGAGACCCTACAATGAGCAGTTCTTC. The encoded protein is CARSLTTSGRPYNEQFF.

The chain combines TRBV3-1 (or the pseudogene TRBV3-2) with TRBJ2-7; 8 bases are a match to TRBD2. Germline CDR1 and CDR2: LGHDT and YNNKEL (reference sequence). J was trimmed by 6 bases and V by 5 bases; bases with no gene match: 21. The CDR3 loop spans 18 amino acids. CDR3 in amino acids: CASSTRLSGRGGLFEQYF. The CDR3 nucleotides are TGTGCCAGCAGCACCCGTCTAAGCGGGAGAGGGGGGTTGTTCGAGCAGTACTTC.

The rearrangement links TRBV11-2 to TRBJ1-2; TRBD1 matches 9 bases. With V trimmed by 5 bases and J by 3 bases, 10 bases remained unmatched. Germline V gene lookup returns CDR1 SGHAT and CDR2 FQNNGV. The CDR3 runs to 16 residues. This CDR3 is CASSPTGQGGDYGYTF. DNA of the CDR3: TGTGCCAGCAGCCCTACGGGACAGGGCGGTGACTATGGCTACACCTTC.

This clone was counted once. The rearrangement links TRBV14 to TRBJ1-2; D not resolved. Deletions cut 1 base from V and 7 bases from J, with 10 bases between. This CDR3 is built from 13 residues. CDR1 and CDR2 (germline): SGHDN, FVKESK. The DNA for the CDR3 is TGTGCCAGCAGCCAAGTCCTCAAGGGTGGCTACACCTTC. Its translation is CASSQVLKGGYTF.

The V and J genes are TRBV5-1 and TRBJ2-1; D call uncertain. The CDR3 sequence is 12 residues long. Germline CDR1 is SGHRS and CDR2 is YFSETQ. With 1 base removed from V and 8 bases from J, the gap between germline ends came to 7 bases. The chain's CDR3 is CASSLTMHEQFF. The CDR3 coding sequence is TGCGCCAGCAGCTTGACCATGCATGAGCAGTTCTTC.

The V call is TRBV27, the J call TRBJ2-7, with no clear D. The germline V gene encodes CDR1 MNHEY and CDR2 SMNVEV (reference sequence). CDR3 length: 15 residues. Trimming cost V 5 bases and J 0 bases, with 14 bases left between them. DNA of the CDR3: TGTGCCAGCAGTCCCCGGCGGCTGTTCTCCTACGAGCAGTACTTC. Translated, it gives CASSPRRLFSYEQYF.

V is TRBV10-3 and J is TRBJ2-6; TRBD1 agrees at 7 bases. V was pared by 5 bases and J by 1 base, with 2 bases of the junction left unmatched. CDR1 and CDR2 from the germline V gene are ENHRY and SYGVKD. The CDR3 is 15 residues long. The CDR3 region is CAISYRGSGANVLTF. DNA for the CDR3: TGTGCCATCAGTTACAGGGGATCTGGGGCCAACGTCCTGACTTTC.

The rearrangement joins TRBV7-9 to TRBJ1-2, with 7 positions matching TRBD1. Trimming at V came to 1 base and at J to 7 bases, leaving 0 bases not matched to a gene. The CDR3 covers 12 residues. CDR1 is SEHNR and CDR2 is FQNEAQ in the germline V gene (reference sequence). This CDR3 is CASSLDRGGYTF. DNA of the CDR3: TGTGCCAGCAGCTTAGACAGGGGTGGCTACACCTTC.

This chain uses TRBV7-2 with TRBJ2-3; tentatively, D is TRBD2 (5 bases). Germline V lookup: CDR1 SGHTA, CDR2 FQGNSA. CDR3 length: 14 residues. V was pared by 5 bases and J by 5 bases, with 14 bases between. The CDR3 DNA follows: TGTGCCAGCAGCCCATTTGGAAGCGGAGATACGCAGTATTTT. This translates into CASSPFGSGDTQYF.

The CDR3 spells CASSIQGTGTEAFF. DNA for the CDR3: TGTGCCAGTAGTATTCAGGGGACGGGGACTGAAGCTTTCTTT. The V and J genes are TRBV19 and TRBJ1-1, with a possible D match to TRBD1 (6 bases). V lost 3 bases to trimming and J lost 5 bases, with 13 bases between them. The germline V gene encodes CDR1 LNHDA and CDR2 SQIVND (reference sequence). The CDR3 has 14 amino acids.

This clone was picked up one time. The V and J genes are TRBV15 and TRBJ1-2, with D unresolved. Trimming removed 4 bases from V and 5 bases from J, with 8 bases in between. Germline V gene data show CDR1 as LNHNV and CDR2 as YYDKDF (reference sequence). The CDR3 contains 12 residues. CDR3 residues: CATSTQAYGYTF. The CDR3 bases are TGTGCCACCAGCACCCAGGCATATGGCTACACCTTC. Filled out from reference TRBV15 and TRBJ1-2, the complete variable domain reads DAMVIQNPRYQVTQFGKPVTLSCSQTLNHNVMYWYQQKSSQAPKLLFHYYDKDFNNEADTPDNFQSRRPNTSFCFLDIRSPGLGDTAMYLCATSTQAYGYTFGSGTRLTVV.

This chain links TRBV7-2 with TRBJ1-1, with D possibly TRBD1 on 6 matching bases. The V gene's germline CDR1 is SGHTA and CDR2 FQGNSA. The CDR3 sequence is 14 residues long. Trimming left V 5 bases short and J 1 base short, with 11 bases between. The CDR3 loop reads CASSTSTGNTEAFF. DNA of the CDR3: TGTGCCAGCAGCACCTCGACAGGGAACACTGAAGCTTTCTTT.

On this clone: The same CDR3 can be traced to other DNA sequences in this sample. The rearrangement links TRBV12-3 or TRBV12-4 to TRBJ2-1, with a tentative D call TRBD2 (5 bases). This CDR3 has 12 residues. V dropped 1 base and J dropped 8 bases, with 6 bases sitting between them. The CDR3 spells CASSLGGDEQFF. CDR3 DNA sequence: TGTGCCAGCAGTTTAGGGGGAGATGAGCAGTTCTTC.

The chain links TRBV27 to TRBJ1-2; 12 nucleotides line up with TRBD1. The CDR3 covers 15 residues. V lost 6 bases and J lost 8; bases outside the gene matches: 10. CDR1 is MNHEY, CDR2 SMNVEV, per germline (reference sequence). The CDR3 sequence: CASRPVGGTGGGYTF. CDR3 DNA sequence: TGTGCCAGCAGGCCTGTAGGCGGGACAGGGGGCGGCTACACCTTC.

The CDR3 DNA reads TGTGCCAGCAGCCCTCGGATGGGGATGAACACTGAAGCTTTCTTT. Translation: CASSPRMGMNTEAFF. The chain uses TRBV11-1 and TRBJ1-1; D gene uncertain. V was shortened by 5 bases and J by 0 bases, with 13 bases between the two germline ends. Germline V gene sequence: CDR1 SGHAT, CDR2 FQDESV (reference sequence). This CDR3 has 15 amino acids.

This clone was seen once. V gene TRBV11-2 combines with J gene TRBJ2-5; 11 bases agree with TRBD2. The germline V gene has CDR1 SGHAT and CDR2 FQNNGV. With V trimmed by 3 bases and J by 2 bases, 8 bases remained unmatched. The CDR3 runs to 17 residues. CDR3 nucleotides: TGTGCCAGCAGCTTTTTACTAGCGGGAGTAGTGCAAGAGACCCAGTACTTC. Translated, it gives CASSFLLAGVVQETQYF. The full variable domain, rest sourced from reference TRBV11-2 and TRBJ2-5, is EAGVAQSPRYKIIEKRQSVAFWCNPISGHATLYWYQQILGQGPKLLIQFQNNGVVDDSQLPKDRFSAERLKGVDSTLKIQPAKLEDSAVYLCASSFLLAGVVQETQYFGPGTRLLVL.

The chain combines TRBV6-4 with TRBJ1-2, with a weak D call TRBD1 (5 bases). Per germline, CDR1 MRHNA and CDR2 SNTAGT. V lost 10 bases and J 4 bases, leaving 19 bases between the germline ends. The CDR3 spans 14 residues. The CDR3 bases are TGTGCCACTTCCCCGGGGCCATTTAGCTATGGCTACACCTTC. Encoded protein: CATSPGPFSYGYTF.

This clone showed up just a few times. The V gene is TRBV4-3, the J gene TRBJ2-1; maybe TRBD1 (5 bases). V was cut by 0 bases and J by 4 bases, with 10 bases left in between. This CDR3 has 15 residues. In germline, CDR1 is LGHNA, CDR2 YSLEER. CDR3 protein: CASSQDHNRYNEQFF. CDR3 in DNA: TGCGCCAGCAGCCAAGATCATAACAGGTACAATGAGCAGTTCTTC.

This clone was seen many times. V usage is TRBV28 and J usage is TRBJ2-7; possibly TRBD2 for D (6 bases). The germline V gene has CDR1 MDHEN and CDR2 SYDVKM. V was cut by 10 bases and J by 9 bases, with 16 bases left in between. The CDR3 consists of 11 residues. The CDR3 sequence is CATKGLRVQYF. The CDR3 DNA is TGTGCCACCAAGGGACTTCGCGTGCAGTACTTC. The variable domain in full, completed from reference TRBV28 and TRBJ2-7, reads DVKVTQSSRYLVKRTGEKVFLECVQDMDHENMFWYRQDPGLGLRLIYFSYDVKMKEKGDIPEGYSVSREKKERFSLILESASTNQTSMYLCATKGLRVQYFGPGTRLTVT.

This chain links TRBV7-9 with TRBJ1-6; the D gene is possibly TRBD1 (6 bases). V lost 2 bases to trimming and J lost 8 bases, with 10 bases between them. Looked up from germline, CDR1 is SEHNR and CDR2 is FQNEAQ (reference sequence). The CDR3 covers 14 residues. CDR3 nucleotides: TGTGCCAGCAGCTTATCGGACAGTTATTCACCCCTCCACTTT. It codes for CASSLSDSYSPLHF.

The chain uses TRBV5-6 and TRBJ1-5, with 10 bases identical to TRBD1. This CDR3 comprises 16 residues. J lost 2 bases, V lost 4 bases, and 6 bases had no gene match. Germline values: CDR1 SGHDT, CDR2 YYEEEE. Here the CDR3 DNA reads TGTGCCAGCAGCAGAAGGGACAGGGGAGGCAATCAGCCCCAGCATTTT. Its translation: CASSRRDRGGNQPQHF.

The chain combines TRBV2 with TRBJ2-1; the match to TRBD2 covers 12 bases. CDR1 SNHLY and CDR2 FYNNEI come from the germline V gene. V shed 7 bases, J shed 11 bases, and the junction held 12 bases outside the gene matches. The CDR3 runs to 15 residues. The CDR3 is CASTPVVLAGGQQFF. The CDR3 region has the DNA TGTGCCAGCACCCCAGTCGTACTAGCGGGAGGACAGCAGTTCTTC. Drawing the rest from reference TRBV2 and TRBJ2-1, the complete variable domain is EPEVTQTPSHQVTQMGQEVILRCVPISNHLYFYWYRQILGQKVEFLVSFYNNEISEKSEIFDDQFSVERPDGSNFTLKIRSTKLEDSAMYFCASTPVVLAGGQQFFGPGTRLTVL.

V usage is TRBV10-3 and J usage is TRBJ2-1, with D hard to call. Between the trimmed V and J ends, which lost 6 bases and 7 bases, there was a span of 10 bases. CDR1 is ENHRY, CDR2 SYGVKD, per germline. This CDR3 spans 12 amino acids. The CDR3 region has the DNA TGTGCCATCAGGGAGAGTGGTAATGAGCAGTTCTTC. Translated: CAIRESGNEQFF.